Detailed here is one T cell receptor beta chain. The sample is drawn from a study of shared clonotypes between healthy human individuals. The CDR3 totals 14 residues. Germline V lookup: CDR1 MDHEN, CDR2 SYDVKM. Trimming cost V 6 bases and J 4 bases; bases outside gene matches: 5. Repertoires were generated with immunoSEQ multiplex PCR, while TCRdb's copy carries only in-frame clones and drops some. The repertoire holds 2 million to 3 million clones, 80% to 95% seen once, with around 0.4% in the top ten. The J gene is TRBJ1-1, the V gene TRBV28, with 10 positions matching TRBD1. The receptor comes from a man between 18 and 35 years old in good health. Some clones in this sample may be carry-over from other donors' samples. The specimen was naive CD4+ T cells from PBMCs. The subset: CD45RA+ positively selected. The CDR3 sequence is CASSIDRGPTEAFF. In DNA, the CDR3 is TGTGCCAGCAGCATAGACAGGGGGCCCACTGAAGCTTTCTTT. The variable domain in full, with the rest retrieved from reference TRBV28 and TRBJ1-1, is DVKVTQSSRYLVKRTGEKVFLECVQDMDHENMFWYRQDPGLGLRLIYFSYDVKMKEKGDIPEGYSVSREKKERFSLILESASTNQTSMYLCASSIDRGPTEAFFGQGTRLTVV.